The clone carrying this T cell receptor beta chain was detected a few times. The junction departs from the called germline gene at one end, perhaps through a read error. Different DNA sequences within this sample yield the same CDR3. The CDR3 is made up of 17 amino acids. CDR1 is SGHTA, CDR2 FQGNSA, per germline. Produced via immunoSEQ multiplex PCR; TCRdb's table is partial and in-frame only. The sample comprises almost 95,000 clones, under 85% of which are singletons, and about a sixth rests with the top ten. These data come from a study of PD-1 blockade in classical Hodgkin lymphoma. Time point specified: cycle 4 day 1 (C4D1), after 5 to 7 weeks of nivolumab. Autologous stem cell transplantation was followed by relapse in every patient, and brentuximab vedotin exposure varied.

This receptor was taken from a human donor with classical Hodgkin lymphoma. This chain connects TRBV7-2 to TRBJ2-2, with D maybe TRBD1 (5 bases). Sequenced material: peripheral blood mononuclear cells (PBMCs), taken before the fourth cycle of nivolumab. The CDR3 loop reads CASSQDRAHPVGRELFF. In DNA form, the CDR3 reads TGCGCCAGCAGCCAAGACCGGGCCCATCCGGTGGGGCGGGAGCTGTTTTTT.